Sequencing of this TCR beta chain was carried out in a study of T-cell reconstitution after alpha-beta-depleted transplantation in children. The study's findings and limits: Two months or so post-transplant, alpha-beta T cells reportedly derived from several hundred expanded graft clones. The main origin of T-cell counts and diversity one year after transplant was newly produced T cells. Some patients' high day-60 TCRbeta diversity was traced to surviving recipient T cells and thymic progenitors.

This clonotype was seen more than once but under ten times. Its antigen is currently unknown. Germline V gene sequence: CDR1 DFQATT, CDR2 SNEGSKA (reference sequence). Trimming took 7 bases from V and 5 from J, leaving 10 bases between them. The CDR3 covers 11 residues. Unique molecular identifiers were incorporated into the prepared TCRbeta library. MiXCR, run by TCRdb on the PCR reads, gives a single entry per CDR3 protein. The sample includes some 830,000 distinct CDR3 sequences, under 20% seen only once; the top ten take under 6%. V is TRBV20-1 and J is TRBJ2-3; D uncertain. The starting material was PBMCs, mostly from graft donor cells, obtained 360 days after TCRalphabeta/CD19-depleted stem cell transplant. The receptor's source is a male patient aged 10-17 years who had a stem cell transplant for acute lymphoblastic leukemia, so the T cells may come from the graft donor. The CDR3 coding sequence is TGCAGTGGGTTAGATCAAGATACGCAGTATTTT. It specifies CSGLDQDTQYF.